This T cell receptor (beta chain) emerged from a study of vaccination effects on CD4 cells after COVID-19. Using immunoSEQ multiplex PCR, the repertoire was profiled, and TCRdb retains in-frame clones only, with some absent. The sample shows more than 60,000 clones, about 67% of them seen only once. Germline assignment: CDR1 MNHEY and CDR2 SVGAGI. V lost 2 bases, J lost 5 bases, and 5 bases stayed unmatched. The CDR3 length is 15 residues. Once cultured for roughly ten days, the cells underwent separation to obtain CD4+ T cells. Every participant took two doses of the BNT162b2 or mRNA-1273 vaccine. Study-level points and caveats: Clones that were induced by infection or by vaccine showed marked contraction late after vaccination.

Comment on this clone: Its antigen remains unknown.

Here the sequenced sample was CD4+ T cells from PBMCs cultured without peptide, taken after COVID-19 vaccination. The V call is TRBV6-5, the J call TRBJ2-5; 10 bases are a match to TRBD2. The receptor's source is a human donor who received a COVID-19 vaccine. DNA of the CDR3: TGTGCCAGCAGTTACCTAGGACTAGCGGCGGAGACCCAGTACTTC. Translated: CASSYLGLAAETQYF.